This T cell receptor (beta chain) was recorded in a study of blood T cell repertoires in COVID-19. Turning to the study itself: Spain, Italy and the United States supplied samples that represented acute and convalescent COVID-19. Nucleic acid was either cDNA or gDNA, and it came from T cells, B-cell-depleted T cells, or PBMCs.

Original analysis: Amplification from reference gene primers served as the basis for estimated nucleated cell counts. Here immunoSEQ multiplex PCR was the method, and the copy in TCRdb shows in-frame clones only, minus some. The V and J calls and clone size are taken from that table; D and trimming were inferred from the DNA. Among tens of thousands of clones listed, 87% were seen once. This CDR3 spans 14 amino acids. Trimming took off 5 bases at V and 4 bases at J, with 12 bases between the two ends. CDR1 SGHRS and CDR2 YFSETQ come from the germline V gene. The rearrangement joins TRBV5-1 to TRBJ2-2; no firm D call. The TCR was taken from a human donor with acute or convalescent COVID-19. The donor label of this sample is uncertain. Source material: peripheral blood. In nucleotides, the CDR3 is TGCGCCAGCAGGACGGAGAGACCCACCGGGGAGCTGTTTTTT. As protein: CASRTERPTGELFF.